This T cell receptor beta chain was retrieved from a study of T cells in Graves' hyperthyroidism and ophthalmopathy. Amplified TCR beta CDR3 regions came from RNA transcripts. Carried out on the TCR CDR3, a first-round RT-PCR used the HTBI primer set. Each CDR3 protein is one row after TCRdb ran MiXCR on the multiplex PCR reads. Of 350,000 to 400,000 distinct CDR3 sequences listed, over 15% are singletons. J gave up 7 bases and V 10 bases, and 8 bases lay outside the gene matches. The CDR3 runs to 14 residues. This clonotype was counted at least ten times. The receptor was derived from a woman younger than 35 with Graves' hyperthyroidism. Sequenced: blood. V gene TRBV12-3 or TRBV12-4 combines with J gene TRBJ2-7, with TRBD2 matching over 15 bases. This CDR3 is CATLSGTSGGEQYF. DNA of the CDR3: TGTGCCACCCTATCCGGGACTAGCGGGGGGGAGCAGTACTTC.